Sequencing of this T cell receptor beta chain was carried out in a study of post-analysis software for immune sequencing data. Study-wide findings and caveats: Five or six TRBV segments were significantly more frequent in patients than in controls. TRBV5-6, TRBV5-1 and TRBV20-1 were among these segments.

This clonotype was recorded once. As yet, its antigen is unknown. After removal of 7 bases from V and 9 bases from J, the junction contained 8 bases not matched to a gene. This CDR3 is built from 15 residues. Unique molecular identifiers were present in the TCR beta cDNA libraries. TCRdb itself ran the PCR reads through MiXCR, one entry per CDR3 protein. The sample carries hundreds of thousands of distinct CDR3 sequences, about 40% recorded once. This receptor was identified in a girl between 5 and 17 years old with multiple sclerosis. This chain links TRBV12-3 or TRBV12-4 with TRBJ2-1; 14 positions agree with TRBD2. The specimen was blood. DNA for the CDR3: TGTGCCAGCATAAGACTAGCGGGAGGGCCTAGTGAGCAGTTCTTC. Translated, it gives CASIRLAGGPSEQFF.